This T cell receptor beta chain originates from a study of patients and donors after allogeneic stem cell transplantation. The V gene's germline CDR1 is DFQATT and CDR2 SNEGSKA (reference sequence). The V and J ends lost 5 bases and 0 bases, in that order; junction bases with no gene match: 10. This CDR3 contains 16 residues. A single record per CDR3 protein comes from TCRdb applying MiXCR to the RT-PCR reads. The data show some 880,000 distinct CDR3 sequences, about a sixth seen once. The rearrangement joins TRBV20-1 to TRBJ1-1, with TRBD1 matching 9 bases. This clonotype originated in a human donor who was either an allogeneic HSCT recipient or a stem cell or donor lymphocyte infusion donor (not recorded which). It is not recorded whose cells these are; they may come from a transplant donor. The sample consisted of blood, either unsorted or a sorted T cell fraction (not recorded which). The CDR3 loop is CSAVIRDRVVNTEAFF. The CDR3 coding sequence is TGCAGTGCTGTAATCCGGGACAGGGTAGTGAACACTGAAGCTTTCTTT.